A selection of T cell receptor beta chains follows, all from one sample in a study of OX40 agonist ivuxolimab in advanced cancers. The data were produced by immunoSEQ multiplex PCR, yet TCRdb's version contains in-frame clones alone and is incomplete. The sample lists more than 35,000 clones; 80% to 90% were seen once. Source: CD4+ or CD8+ T cells sorted from blood, taken in a trial of the OX40 agonist ivuxolimab. The receptors shown here come from an adult with an advanced solid tumor such as melanoma, head and neck, liver or kidney cancer. Each CDR3 is given with its conserved first and last residue. Fields, in order: CDR3 DNA, CDR3 protein, D gene, V gene, clone size, J gene. The D gene is left open where the match is weak. Expanded clones are given a class, and other clones once, few, many or no size at all.

DNA: TGTGCCAGCAGCCAGACTAGCGGGGACGAGCAGTACTTC
CDR3: CASSQTSGDEQYF
D: TRBD2
V: TRBV7-6
size: -
J: TRBJ2-7

DNA: TGCGCCAGCCTTCCTTACGCCGGGACAACAAGGGACTATGGCTACACCTTC
CDR3: CASLPYAGTTRDYGYTF
D: -
V: TRBV5-1
size: many
J: TRBJ1-2

DNA: TGTGCCAGCACAGCGGGGGCAGTCGATCAGCCCCAGCATTTT
CDR3: CASTAGAVDQPQHF
D: -
V: TRBV21-1
size: few
J: TRBJ1-5

DNA: TGTGCCAGCAGAGAACTAGCGAGCACAGATACGCAGTATTTT
CDR3: CASRELASTDTQYF
D: TRBD2
V: TRBV2
size: -
J: TRBJ2-3

DNA: TGTGCCAGCAGTTACCAGAACACCGGGGAGCTGTTTTTT
CDR3: CASSYQNTGELFF
D: -
V: TRBV6-5
size: -
J: TRBJ2-2

DNA: TGTGCCAGCAGCGCCCGGACAGGGGGAGACGGCTACACCTTC
CDR3: CASSARTGGDGYTF
D: TRBD1
V: TRBV9
size: -
J: TRBJ1-2

DNA: TGTGCCAGCAGCCCTAGTATCGCCCCAGTCAATGAGCAGTTCTTC
CDR3: CASSPSIAPVNEQFF
D: -
V: TRBV7-6
size: -
J: TRBJ2-1

DNA: TGTGCTAGTGGCTGGGAGCGGGGGGGCCTTGTCGATGAGCAGTTCTTC
CDR3: CASGWERGGLVDEQFF
D: TRBD2
V: TRBV12-5
size: -
J: TRBJ2-1

DNA: TGCGCCAGCAGCCAACGGACGGGGGTTAAAGCAGATACGCAGTATTTT
CDR3: CASSQRTGVKADTQYF
D: -
V: TRBV4-1
size: -
J: TRBJ2-3

DNA: TGTGCCAGCAGCCAAGACACGGGGAGCACAGATACGCAGTATTTT
CDR3: CASSQDTGSTDTQYF
D: -
V: TRBV4-2
size: -
J: TRBJ2-3

DNA: TGCGCCAGCAGCCAAGAAGGTTCCGGGGCGCCCCCTGGGACCCAGTACTTC
CDR3: CASSQEGSGAPPGTQYF
D: -
V: TRBV4-1
size: -
J: TRBJ2-5

DNA: TGTGCCAGCAGCTTAGTCCCAGGGGGCGCGGGAGAGCAGTTCTTC
CDR3: CASSLVPGGAGEQFF
D: TRBD1
V: TRBV7-2
size: -
J: TRBJ2-1

DNA: TGTGCCTGGAGTGTACTAGGAGTGAATGAAAAACTGTTTTTT
CDR3: CAWSVLGVNEKLFF
D: -
V: TRBV30
size: once
J: TRBJ1-4

DNA: TGTGCCAGCAGTAGCTTCAGTCCCCTGCAGGGATCCTACGAGCAGTACTTC
CDR3: CASSSFSPLQGSYEQYF
D: -
V: TRBV7-2
size: -
J: TRBJ2-7

DNA: TGCGCCAGCAGCCAAGATCCCTTAGACCGTAGAAACAATGAGCAGTTCTTC
CDR3: CASSQDPLDRRNNEQFF
D: -
V: TRBV4-1
size: -
J: TRBJ2-1

DNA: TGTGCCAGCAGTTTGGGCAGGGGGGTTGGTACAGATACGCAGTATTTT
CDR3: CASSLGRGVGTDTQYF
D: -
V: TRBV28
size: -
J: TRBJ2-3

DNA: TGTGCCAGCACGGCCGGAGGTGAAGCCTCTGGAAACACCATATATTTT
CDR3: CASTAGGEASGNTIYF
D: -
V: TRBV9
size: -
J: TRBJ1-3

DNA: TGTGCCAGCAGTGTCGGGCAGGGGGCGCGGGATGAGCAGTTCTTC
CDR3: CASSVGQGARDEQFF
D: TRBD1
V: TRBV6-1
size: -
J: TRBJ2-1

DNA: TGTGCCAGCAGTGAAGACGAGGAGCGGGGGGGTGATCGGGAGACCCAGTACTTC
CDR3: CASSEDEERGGDRETQYF
D: TRBD2
V: TRBV6-1
size: -
J: TRBJ2-5

DNA: TGCGCCAGCAGCCAAGCGTCCCTTTACAATGAGCAGTTCTTC
CDR3: CASSQASLYNEQFF
D: -
V: TRBV4-1
size: -
J: TRBJ2-1

DNA: TGTGCCAGCAGCCCACAGGGGAGGGACGAGCAGTACTTC
CDR3: CASSPQGRDEQYF
D: -
V: TRBV11-2
size: -
J: TRBJ2-7

DNA: TGCGCCAGCAGCCAAGACGTAATCCTATTGGATGGGAATGAGCAGTTCTTC
CDR3: CASSQDVILLDGNEQFF
D: -
V: TRBV4-3
size: -
J: TRBJ2-1

DNA: TGTGCCACCAGCAGAGGAGACGGTGAAGCTTTCTTT
CDR3: CATSRGDGEAFF
D: -
V: TRBV15
size: -
J: TRBJ1-1

DNA: TGTGCCAGCAGCTTAGCGGGACAGGGGGCAGGCACTGAAGCTTTCTTT
CDR3: CASSLAGQGAGTEAFF
D: TRBD1
V: TRBV7-9
size: -
J: TRBJ1-1

DNA: TGTGCCAGCAGCGTATCTGGCGGGGGCTCGAACACCGGGGAGCTGTTTTTT
CDR3: CASSVSGGGSNTGELFF
D: -
V: TRBV9
size: -
J: TRBJ2-2